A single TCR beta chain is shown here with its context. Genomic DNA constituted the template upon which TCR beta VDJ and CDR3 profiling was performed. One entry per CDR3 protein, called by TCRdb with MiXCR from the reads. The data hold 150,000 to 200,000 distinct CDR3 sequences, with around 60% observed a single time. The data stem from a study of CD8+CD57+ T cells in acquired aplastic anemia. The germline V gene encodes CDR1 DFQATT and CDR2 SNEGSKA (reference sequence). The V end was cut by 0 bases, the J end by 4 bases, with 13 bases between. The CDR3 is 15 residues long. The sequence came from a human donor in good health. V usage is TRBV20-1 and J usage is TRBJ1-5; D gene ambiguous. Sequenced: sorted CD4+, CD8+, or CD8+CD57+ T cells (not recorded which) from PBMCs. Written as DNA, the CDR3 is TGCAGTGCTAGAGACCTCACTGGAGGGAATCAGCCCCAGCATTTT. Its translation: CSARDLTGGNQPQHF.